This T cell receptor beta chain comes out of a study of identical twins. Overall study findings and caveats: Models underpredicted monozygotic twin sharing of out-of-frame TCR alpha. For out-of-frame beta sequences, excess twin sharing was weaker. Because invariant MAIT and iNKT cells could be present, zero-insertion analyses could be partly confounded.

Healthy Caucasian individuals made up all the donors. Remarks on this clonotype: Its antigen remains unidentified.

One entry per CDR3 protein, called by TCRdb with MiXCR from the 5' RACE reads. The sample lists just over 450,000 distinct CDR3 sequences, 14% occurring once. The CDR3 length is 14 residues. Trimming stripped 4 bases from V and 4 bases from J, with 11 bases between. Germline assignment: CDR1 SGHDN and CDR2 FVKESK. These data are also associated with another study on yellow fever vaccine responses in identical twins.

This chain connects TRBV14 to TRBJ2-1; D gene ambiguous. The clonotype was recovered from a woman aged 18-30 years in good health. Sequencing was carried out using CD4+ T cells sorted from blood. Written as DNA, the CDR3 is TGTGCCAGCAGCCGAGTTTCGGCTTACAATGAGCAGTTCTTC. It yields the protein CASSRVSAYNEQFF.